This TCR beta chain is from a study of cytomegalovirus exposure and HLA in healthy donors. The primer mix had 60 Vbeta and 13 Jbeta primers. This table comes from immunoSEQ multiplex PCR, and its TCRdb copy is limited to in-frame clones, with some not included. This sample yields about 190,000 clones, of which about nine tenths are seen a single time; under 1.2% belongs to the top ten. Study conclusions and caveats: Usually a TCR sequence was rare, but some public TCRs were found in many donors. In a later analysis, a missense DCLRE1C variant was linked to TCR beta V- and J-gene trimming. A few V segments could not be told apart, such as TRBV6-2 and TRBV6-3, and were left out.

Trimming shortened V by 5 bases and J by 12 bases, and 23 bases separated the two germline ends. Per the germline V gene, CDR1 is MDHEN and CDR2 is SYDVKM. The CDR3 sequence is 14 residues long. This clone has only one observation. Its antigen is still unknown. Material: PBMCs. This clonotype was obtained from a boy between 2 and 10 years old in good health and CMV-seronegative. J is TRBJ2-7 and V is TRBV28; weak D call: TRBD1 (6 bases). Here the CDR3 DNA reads TGTGCCAGCAGTGGCCGGGACATCCTCCTTTGGGGGTACTTC. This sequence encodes CASSGRDILLWGYF. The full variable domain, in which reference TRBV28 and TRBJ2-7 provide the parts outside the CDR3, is DVKVTQSSRYLVKRTGEKVFLECVQDMDHENMFWYRQDPGLGLRLIYFSYDVKMKEKGDIPEGYSVSREKKERFSLILESASTNQTSMYLCASSGRDILLWGYFGPGTRLTVT.